This T cell receptor beta chain was obtained from a study of blood T cell repertoires in COVID-19. Generated by immunoSEQ multiplex PCR, the TCRdb table keeps only in-frame clones and is missing some. The sample lists 110,000 to 150,000 clones; more than 60% were seen once. Sequenced input: peripheral blood. This receptor was taken from a woman aged 55-69 years with acute or convalescent COVID-19.

The CDR3 loop is CASSDRDSGANVLTF. The CDR3 region has the DNA TGTGCCAGCAGCGACAGGGACTCTGGGGCCAACGTCCTGACTTTC. The gene calls are TRBV28 and TRBJ2-6, with 7 bases that match TRBD1. Trimming at V came to 6 bases and at J to 0 bases, leaving 2 bases not matched to a gene. Germline V gives CDR1 MDHEN, CDR2 SYDVKM. CDR3 length: 15 residues.